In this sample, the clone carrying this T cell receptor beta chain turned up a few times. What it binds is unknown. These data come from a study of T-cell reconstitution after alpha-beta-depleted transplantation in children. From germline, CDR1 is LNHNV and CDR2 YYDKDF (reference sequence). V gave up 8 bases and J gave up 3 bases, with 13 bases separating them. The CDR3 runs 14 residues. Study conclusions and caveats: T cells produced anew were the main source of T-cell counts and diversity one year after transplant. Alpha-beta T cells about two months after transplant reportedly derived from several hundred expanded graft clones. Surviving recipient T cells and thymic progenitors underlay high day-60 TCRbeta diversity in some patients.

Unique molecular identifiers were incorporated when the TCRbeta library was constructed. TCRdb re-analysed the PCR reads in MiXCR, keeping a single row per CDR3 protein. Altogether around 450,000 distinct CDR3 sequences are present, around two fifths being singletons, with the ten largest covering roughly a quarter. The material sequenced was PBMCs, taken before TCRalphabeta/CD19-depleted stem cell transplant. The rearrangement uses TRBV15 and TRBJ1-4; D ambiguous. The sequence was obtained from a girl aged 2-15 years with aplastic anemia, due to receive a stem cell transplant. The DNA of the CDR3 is TGTGCCACCCCCGGGCGAAGCTCTAATGAAAAACTGTTTTTT. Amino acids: CATPGRSSNEKLFF. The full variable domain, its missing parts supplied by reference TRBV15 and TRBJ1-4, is DAMVIQNPRYQVTQFGKPVTLSCSQTLNHNVMYWYQQKSSQAPKLLFHYYDKDFNNEADTPDNFQSRRPNTSFCFLDIRSPGLGDTAMYLCATPGRSSNEKLFFGSGTQLSVL.